This TCR beta chain came from a study of cytomegalovirus exposure and HLA in healthy donors listed by TCRdb under 2017. Notes on the research overall: According to a later analysis, the 120 or so validation repertoires were produced on the same platform as the 666 repertoires of the first cohort. The study aimed to test whether signatures of past pathogen exposure could be identified by cataloging public T cell receptors. To predict cytomegalovirus infection status, the study combined high-throughput TCR immunosequencing, statistical association of individual TCRs with disease status, and machine learning. In addition to the first cohort of 666 subjects, a separate validation cohort of 120 different subjects was used. The paper as a whole reports these results and caveats: The study gave a list of some 150 TCR beta chains associated with cytomegalovirus. The validation cohort had no HLA typing available for a later analysis, so co-occurrence within that cohort was assessed over all 110 or so repertoires. Three of the identified cytomegalovirus-associated TCR beta chains were confirmed in vitro to be specific for cytomegalovirus antigens. A later analysis found that TCRs clustered in the first cohort also tended to co-occur in the 95 to 150 validation repertoires, with more than 90% of cluster scores above 0. Most TCR sequences were observed very rarely across donors, whereas some public TCRs were present in many individuals. The authors suggested that the approach could potentially be generalized to other disease states and immunological phenotypes. Cytomegalovirus status was reported to be diagnosed by the classifier with high specificity and sensitivity in both the original and validation cohorts.

Separate from the approximately 670-subject first cohort, the validation cohort of 120 subjects was the group to which the donors belonged. CDR1 and CDR2 are read off the germline V gene as MGHRA and YSYEKL. From the cysteine up to the phenylalanine, the CDR3 has a length of 13 residues. Only CDR3 DNA is held: 39 bases, read in frame from base 1. Trimming costs V 4 bases and J 6 bases, and their ends lie 13 bases apart. Library preparation employed the immunoSEQ multiplex PCR assay. In the paper's pipeline: To diagnose cytomegalovirus status from the catalog of TCR beta chain sequences, a statistical classification framework was built. TCRdb provides this immuneACCESS table in a form limited to in-frame rearrangements. Some clones are lacking; in checked studies, under half of them reflect an unresolved V gene, and why the rest are absent is not known. The D gene and trimming were derived from the DNA, and the V and J assignments and clone size from that table. Within this sample are about 130,000 clones, with around 80% of them counted one time only. 25% to 30% of the sample is held by the ten biggest clonotypes.

This clone showed up many times. Its specific antigen is unknown. No base-level quality is on record; no much larger clone is a single base apart. The chain joins TRBV4-1 to TRBJ2-7; TRBD1 could be the D gene, as 6 bases match. The source of this sequence is a man under 40 in good health and CMV-seropositive. The sequencing input was PBMCs. The CDR3 region has the sequence CASSPSMGAEQYF. The nucleotides read TGCGCCAGCAGCCCATCGATGGGGGCCGAGCAGTACTTC.